The rows below give T cell receptor beta chains drawn from one sample of a study of shared clonotypes between healthy human individuals. Profiling relied on immunoSEQ multiplex PCR, and the TCRdb table lists in-frame clones only, not all of them. The table lists around 2,000,000 clones, roughly 95% of them singletons. Specimen: naive CD8+ T cells sorted from blood. The receptors stem from a man in his late teens or twenties in good health. Each CDR3 is given with its conserved first and last residue. D genes are given only for firm matches. Only part of the rows carry a size: once, few, many, or a class if the clone is expanded.

NA	TRBJ2-3	TRBV6-6	TRBD2	TGTGCCAGCAGCCTATCCCTAGCGGGAACAGATACGCAGTATTTT	CASSLSLAGTDTQYF
NA	TRBJ1-1	TRBV2	TRBD1	TGTGCCAGCAAAACGTCAGGGGGCTTAGGCACTGAAGCTTTCTTT	CASKTSGGLGTEAFF
NA	TRBJ2-7	TRBV6-1	TRBD1	TGTGCCAGCAGGGGGACAGGGACCTCCTACGAGCAGTACTTC	CASRGTGTSYEQYF
NA	TRBJ2-7	TRBV7-9	NA	TGTGCCACAGGACGATACTCCTCCCTAGAGCAGTACTTC	CATGRYSSLEQYF
NA	TRBJ2-7	TRBV15	NA	TGTGCCACCAGCAGCCGACAGAACCGCTACGAGCAGTACTTC	CATSSRQNRYEQYF
NA	TRBJ2-3	TRBV7-9	NA	TGTGCCAGCAGCCCAGACTCCACAGATACGCAGTATTTT	CASSPDSTDTQYF
once	TRBJ2-5	TRBV11-3	TRBD2	TGTGCCAGCAGCTTATCAGGGAGGGTAGAGACCCAGTACTTC	CASSLSGRVETQYF
NA	TRBJ1-1	TRBV9	NA	TGTGCCAGCACCATAGACGGGATGAACACTGAAGCTTTCTTT	CASTIDGMNTEAFF
NA	TRBJ2-5	TRBV28	NA	TGTGCCATCTCAGAGTACCAAGAGACCCAGTACTTC	CAISEYQETQYF
NA	TRBJ2-1	TRBV19	NA	TGTGCCAGTAGTATTGGTGCGGGACGGGGTAATGAGCAGTTCTTC	CASSIGAGRGNEQFF
NA	TRBJ2-7	TRBV5-1	NA	TGCGCCAGCAGCCTTACATCGAACCCCTTAGATTACGAGCAGTACTTC	CASSLTSNPLDYEQYF
NA	TRBJ2-3	TRBV4-2	TRBD2	TGTGCCAGCAGGGGACTAGCGGGGACTAGCACAGATACGCAGTATTTT	CASRGLAGTSTDTQYF
NA	TRBJ2-5	TRBV25-1	NA	TGTGCCAGCAGTGAATGGGGGGTGTGGGAGACCCAGTACTTC	CASSEWGVWETQYF
NA	TRBJ1-2	TRBV30	TRBD1	TGTGCCTGGGAAGGAGGGGGCGGCTATGGCTACACCTTC	CAWEGGGGYGYTF
NA	TRBJ2-2	TRBV7-2	NA	TGTGCCAGCAGCTTAGTTCGGGGAGGTATGACCGGGGAGCTGTTTTTT	CASSLVRGGMTGELFF
NA	TRBJ2-7	TRBV11-2	TRBD1	TGTGCCAGCAGCTTAGCTGATAGGGGGCACTACGAGCAGTACTTC	CASSLADRGHYEQYF
NA	TRBJ2-7	TRBV5-5	NA	TGTGCCAGCAGCTTGGTTCCAGATCCCTACGAGCAGTACTTC	CASSLVPDPYEQYF
NA	TRBJ2-3	TRBV9	NA	TGTGCCAGCAGCCCTCATCTGGGCAGCCTGGTGGGCACAGATACGCAGTATTTT	CASSPHLGSLVGTDTQYF
NA	TRBJ2-1	TRBV27	NA	TGTGCCAGCAGAGACGAGCTAAGGTACAATGAGCAGTTCTTC	CASRDELRYNEQFF
NA	TRBJ2-7	TRBV7-9	TRBD1	TGTGCCAGCAGCTCGCGGGACAGGGGGTATGAGCAGTACTTC	CASSSRDRGYEQYF
NA	TRBJ1-1	TRBV10-2	NA	TGCGCCAGCGGAGGATTTCCAGGGGAAAGAGGCACTGAAGCTTTCTTT	CASGGFPGERGTEAFF
NA	TRBJ2-3	TRBV6-5	TRBD2	TGTGCCAGCACGCCTAGCGGTTTCACAGATACGCAGTATTTT	CASTPSGFTDTQYF
NA	TRBJ1-2	TRBV7-9	NA	TGTGCCAGCAGCTTCCCAGAGGGGGTAAATGGCTACACCTTC	CASSFPEGVNGYTF
once	TRBJ2-1	TRBV19	NA	TGTGCCAGTAGTATAATGGCGGAATCCTACAATGAGCAGTTCTTC	CASSIMAESYNEQFF
NA	TRBJ1-2	TRBV28	NA	TGTGCCAGCAGTTTGGCAGGGGACCCCTATGGCTACACCTTC	CASSLAGDPYGYTF
NA	TRBJ2-7	TRBV19	NA	TGTGCCAGTAGTGAGGGCCCCTACTCCTACGAGCAGTACTTC	CASSEGPYSYEQYF
NA	TRBJ2-5	TRBV4-1	TRBD2	TGCGCCAGCAGCCGCCGGGGGGACGATGAAGAGACCCAGTACTTC	CASSRRGDDEETQYF
once	TRBJ2-1	TRBV9	NA	TGTGCCAGCAGCGTCGACTCGCTAAATGAGCAGTTCTTC	CASSVDSLNEQFF
NA	TRBJ2-7	TRBV27	TRBD1	TGTGCCAGCAGTCACGGGACAGGAGCCTACGAGCAGTACTTC	CASSHGTGAYEQYF
NA	TRBJ2-7	TRBV13	NA	TGTGCCAGCAGCTTAGGAACGGTGTCCTACGAGCAGTACTTC	CASSLGTVSYEQYF
NA	TRBJ2-7	TRBV4-1	TRBD1	TGCGCCAGCAGCCAAGCCTCCGGGACAGCATCCTACGAGCAGTACTTC	CASSQASGTASYEQYF
NA	TRBJ2-7	TRBV30	NA	TGTGCCTGGACTCCGGACTCCTACGAGCAGTACTTC	CAWTPDSYEQYF
NA	TRBJ2-2	TRBV16	TRBD2	TGTGCCAGCAGCCCCCGACTAGCGGGTGGGGTCGGGGAGCTGTTTTTT	CASSPRLAGGVGELFF
NA	TRBJ2-1	TRBV19	TRBD1	TGTGCCAGTAGTAGCCTAACAGGGGCATACAATGAGCAGTTCTTC	CASSSLTGAYNEQFF
NA	TRBJ2-7	TRBV6-1	NA	TGTGCCAGCAGTGAAGCGCGATCGGTACTGTACGAGCAGTACTTC	CASSEARSVLYEQYF
NA	TRBJ1-5	TRBV6-1	NA	TGTGCCAACCCCACACCCAGCCCCCAGCATTTT	CANPTPSPQHF
NA	TRBJ2-5	TRBV11-2	NA	TGTGCCAGCAGCTTAAGTCAGGGCGACCAGTACTTC	CASSLSQGDQYF
NA	TRBJ2-7	TRBV4-1	TRBD1	TGCGCCAGCAGCCACCAGGACAGGGGATACGAGCAGTACTTC	CASSHQDRGYEQYF
NA	TRBJ1-2	TRBV11-2	NA	TGTGCCAGCAGCTTATCCCCAGGGACCAACTATGGCTACACCTTC	CASSLSPGTNYGYTF
NA	TRBJ2-2	TRBV6-5	NA	TGTGCCAGCAGTTACATGGGCGGTACCGGGGAGCTGTTTTTT	CASSYMGGTGELFF
NA	TRBJ2-7	TRBV13	NA	TGTGCCAGCAGCTTAACAGAGGTACCCTACGAGCAGTACTTC	CASSLTEVPYEQYF